The rows below give T cell receptor beta chains drawn from one sample of a study of blood T cell repertoires in COVID-19. Produced via immunoSEQ multiplex PCR; TCRdb's table is partial and in-frame only. The sample contains more than 300,000 clones, about 90% of which appear only once. Sequencing input: PBMCs or T cells enriched from blood (not recorded which). The receptor source for this set is a man in his forties or fifties in a cohort exposed to, infected with or recovered from COVID-19 (not recorded which). Both conserved end residues are part of each CDR3. The order of the fields is clone size, V gene, D gene, J gene, CDR3 DNA, CDR3 protein. The D gene is left open where the match is weak. Where a row states a size, it is once, few, many or the class of an expanded clone; other rows omit it.

size: .; V: TRBV18; D: .; J: TRBJ1-5; DNA: TGTGCCAGCTCACCACCAGGTCGGGGAGGCAATCAGCCCCAGCATTTT; CDR3: CASSPPGRGGNQPQHF
size: .; V: TRBV29-1; D: .; J: TRBJ2-3; DNA: TGCAGCGTATCACGGGGGAAGGCAGATACGCAGTATTTT; CDR3: CSVSRGKADTQYF
size: .; V: TRBV12-5; D: .; J: TRBJ2-3; DNA: TGTGCTAGTGGTCGACTACAGGGTTTCCAGTATTTT; CDR3: CASGRLQGFQYF
size: .; V: TRBV3-1/TRBV3-2; D: .; J: TRBJ1-1; DNA: TGTGCCAGCAGCCAAGATATCCCCTCCTTTGCTTTCTTT; CDR3: CASSQDIPSFAFF
size: once; V: TRBV6-5; D: TRBD2; J: TRBJ2-7; DNA: TGTGCCAGCAGTCGGGGGGGGCGGTACGAGCAGTACTTC; CDR3: CASSRGGRYEQYF
size: .; V: TRBV25-1; D: .; J: TRBJ1-6; DNA: TGTGCCAGCAGTGTACAGGATAATTCACCCCTCCACTTT; CDR3: CASSVQDNSPLHF
size: .; V: TRBV6-5; D: TRBD1; J: TRBJ1-2; DNA: TGTGCCAGCAGTAGGGGGCCAGGGGGCTCTGGCTACACCTTC; CDR3: CASSRGPGGSGYTF
size: .; V: TRBV7-9; D: TRBD2; J: TRBJ2-1; DNA: TGTGCCAGCAGCTACGGGACTAGCGATAATGAGCAGTTCTTC; CDR3: CASSYGTSDNEQFF
size: once; V: TRBV2; D: .; J: TRBJ1-4; DNA: TGTGCCAGCACTGGGGCTAGTGAAAAACTGTTTTTT; CDR3: CASTGASEKLFF
size: .; V: TRBV10-3; D: TRBD1; J: TRBJ2-3; DNA: TGTGCCATCAGATTGACAGGGGGCACAGATACGCAGTATTTT; CDR3: CAIRLTGGTDTQYF
size: few; V: TRBV2; D: .; J: TRBJ1-5; DNA: TGTGCCAGCACCAGGGGTCTCTTGGATGGAGCCCAGCATTTT; CDR3: CASTRGLLDGAQHF
size: .; V: TRBV4-1; D: .; J: TRBJ2-7; DNA: TGCGCCAGCAGCCGAGGGACAACCAGCTCCTACGAGCAGTACTTC; CDR3: CASSRGTTSSYEQYF
size: .; V: TRBV6-1; D: TRBD2; J: TRBJ2-1; DNA: TGTGCCAGCAGTGAACGGGGGGGACTAGCGGGAACGGAGCAGTTCTTC; CDR3: CASSERGGLAGTEQFF
size: few; V: TRBV5-6; D: .; J: TRBJ2-2; DNA: TGTGCCAGCAGCGGAGGACGGCACGTCGGGGAGCTGTTTTTT; CDR3: CASSGGRHVGELFF
size: .; V: TRBV3-1/TRBV3-2; D: .; J: TRBJ1-4; DNA: TGTGCCAGCAGCCAGGGCGGGGGTTACGAAAAACTGTTTTTT; CDR3: CASSQGGGYEKLFF
size: .; V: TRBV4-1; D: .; J: TRBJ2-7; DNA: TGCGCCAGCAGCCTCAGCCAAGCGGCCTCCTACGAGCAGTACTTC; CDR3: CASSLSQAASYEQYF
size: .; V: TRBV3-1/TRBV3-2; D: .; J: TRBJ1-1; DNA: TGTGCCAGCAGCCACCGATCCGGGAGAAACACTGAAGCTTTCTTT; CDR3: CASSHRSGRNTEAFF
size: .; V: TRBV27; D: TRBD1; J: TRBJ1-6; DNA: TGTGCCACACAGGGGAGCAATTCACCCCTCCACTTT; CDR3: CATQGSNSPLHF
size: .; V: TRBV6-5; D: TRBD1; J: TRBJ1-5; DNA: TGTGCCAGCACTGGACAGGGCAGCCAGCATTTT; CDR3: CASTGQGSQHF
size: .; V: TRBV14; D: .; J: TRBJ2-7; DNA: TGTGCCAGCAGCCAAGGGAGACAGCCGTCCTACGAGCAGTACTTC; CDR3: CASSQGRQPSYEQYF
size: .; V: TRBV7-9; D: .; J: TRBJ2-7; DNA: TGTGCCAGCAGCTTGGCGGACAGCAACTCCTACGAGCAGTACTTC; CDR3: CASSLADSNSYEQYF
size: .; V: TRBV6-5; D: .; J: TRBJ1-4; DNA: TGTGCCAGCAGTCCCCCCGGAGCCGGTAATGAAAAACTGTTTTTT; CDR3: CASSPPGAGNEKLFF
size: few; V: TRBV28; D: .; J: TRBJ2-7; DNA: TGTGCCAGCAGTTTATCTTACGGGGGAGTAATCCACGAGCAGTACTTC; CDR3: CASSLSYGGVIHEQYF
size: once; V: TRBV5-1; D: TRBD2; J: TRBJ2-2; DNA: TGCGCCAGCAGTCCCATCCTAGCGGGAGGGGCCGGGGAGCTGTTTTTT; CDR3: CASSPILAGGAGELFF
size: .; V: TRBV6-5; D: TRBD2; J: TRBJ2-1; DNA: TGTGCCAGCAGGGGGCGGGAGATGTACAATGAGCAGTTCTTC; CDR3: CASRGREMYNEQFF
size: .; V: TRBV5-1; D: .; J: TRBJ2-5; DNA: TGCGCCAGCACCCTCGACAGCCAAGAGACCCAGTACTTC; CDR3: CASTLDSQETQYF
size: .; V: TRBV7-9; D: .; J: TRBJ2-7; DNA: TGTGCCAGCAGCTTAGAACCGGGACAACAATACTACGAGCAGTACTTC; CDR3: CASSLEPGQQYYEQYF
size: .; V: TRBV11-2; D: TRBD2; J: TRBJ2-5; DNA: TGTGCCAGCAGCTTTTTAGCGACTAGCGGGAGTGGCGAGACCCAGTACTTC; CDR3: CASSFLATSGSGETQYF
size: .; V: TRBV2; D: .; J: TRBJ2-2; DNA: TGTGCCAGCGGGCCGGAGACAGCTGCCGGGGAGCTGTTTTTT; CDR3: CASGPETAAGELFF
size: .; V: TRBV19; D: .; J: TRBJ1-5; DNA: TGTGCCAGTAGGTCCGGGACTAACAATCAGCCCCAGCATTTT; CDR3: CASRSGTNNQPQHF
size: .; V: TRBV29-1; D: TRBD2; J: TRBJ2-1; DNA: TGCAGCGTTGAAGGGCGGCTAGCGGACAATGAGCAGTTCTTC; CDR3: CSVEGRLADNEQFF
size: once; V: TRBV28; D: .; J: TRBJ1-5; DNA: TGTGCCAGCAGTTTTGGCCAGGATTATAGCAATCAGCCCCAGCATTTT; CDR3: CASSFGQDYSNQPQHF
size: .; V: TRBV5-5; D: TRBD2; J: TRBJ2-1; DNA: TGTGCCAGCAGCTTCTCAGCGGGGAACTACAATGAGCAGTTCTTC; CDR3: CASSFSAGNYNEQFF
size: few; V: TRBV9; D: .; J: TRBJ1-2; DNA: TGTGCCAGCAGCCCCTTACTGGAGGGGACGTATGGCTACACCTTC; CDR3: CASSPLLEGTYGYTF
size: .; V: TRBV18; D: TRBD1; J: TRBJ1-1; DNA: TGTGCCAGCTCACCAGGACAGGCGAACACTGAAGCTTTCTTT; CDR3: CASSPGQANTEAFF
size: .; V: TRBV6-5; D: TRBD2; J: TRBJ2-2; DNA: TGTGCCAGCAGTTTTGGACTAGCGCCCACCGGGGAGCTGTTTTTT; CDR3: CASSFGLAPTGELFF
size: .; V: TRBV27; D: TRBD2; J: TRBJ2-7; DNA: TGTGCCAGCAGTCCGACCCAACTAGCGGTCGGGGTCTACGAGCAGTACTTC; CDR3: CASSPTQLAVGVYEQYF
size: .; V: TRBV7-2; D: .; J: TRBJ2-3; DNA: TGTGCCAGCAGCTTGTTTCAATTCACAGATACGCAGTATTTT; CDR3: CASSLFQFTDTQYF
size: .; V: TRBV19; D: TRBD2; J: TRBJ2-1; DNA: TGTGCCAGTAGTAGCCGGACTAGCGGGAGTGTCGATGAGCAGTTCTTC; CDR3: CASSSRTSGSVDEQFF
size: .; V: TRBV6-5; D: .; J: TRBJ1-2; DNA: TGTGCCAGCAGACCCGACAGAAGGGATGGCTACACCTTC; CDR3: CASRPDRRDGYTF
size: .; V: TRBV7-2; D: .; J: TRBJ2-2; DNA: TGTGCCAGCAGCTTACAACAGGGCGGGGAGCTGTTTTTT; CDR3: CASSLQQGGELFF
size: .; V: TRBV28; D: .; J: TRBJ2-5; DNA: TGTGCCAGCAGTTTTAGGGGTGAAGAGACCCAGTACTTC; CDR3: CASSFRGEETQYF